These T cell receptor beta chains were read from a single sample in a study of T-cell reconstitution after alpha-beta-depleted transplantation in children. TCRdb processed the PCR reads anew with MiXCR; each CDR3 protein has one entry. The profile shows some 110,000 distinct CDR3 sequences, 10% of them singletons. The input for sequencing was PBMCs, taken before TCRalphabeta/CD19-depleted stem cell transplant. Receptors were obtained from a boy aged 2 to 10 with acute lymphoblastic leukemia, due to receive a stem cell transplant. The CDR3 runs from the conserved cysteine through the conserved F or W. Each record gives: V gene, D gene, J gene, clone size, CDR3 protein, CDR3 DNA. A D gene is named only where the DNA matches it firmly. Rows may omit the clone size; those that give it use once, few, many or a size class.

>TRBV7-8|TRBD1|TRBJ2-1|.
CASSLGAGGINEQFF
TGTGCCAGCAGCTTAGGGGCAGGGGGCATCAATGAGCAGTTCTTC
>TRBV12-3/TRBV12-4|TRBD1|TRBJ1-2|.
CASSLLTGQRDGYTF
TGTGCCAGCAGTCTCCTGACAGGGCAAAGGGACGGCTACACCTTC
>TRBV27|TRBD2|TRBJ2-5|few
CASIAGDETQYF
TGTGCCAGCATCGCGGGAGACGAGACCCAGTACTTC
>TRBV10-3|TRBD2|TRBJ2-1|many
CAISERKGLAGSEQFF
TGTGCCATCAGTGAGAGGAAGGGACTAGCGGGAAGTGAGCAGTTCTTC
>TRBV7-8|TRBD2|TRBJ2-7|.
CASRTSGRASEQYF
TGTGCCAGCAGGACTAGCGGGAGAGCCTCCGAGCAGTACTTC
>TRBV30|.|TRBJ1-1|few
CAWTPGVNTEAFF
TGTGCCTGGACACCCGGGGTGAACACTGAAGCTTTCTTT
>TRBV7-8|.|TRBJ1-5|few
CASSLVGGASNQPQHF
TGTGCCAGCAGCTTAGTTGGGGGGGCTAGCAATCAGCCCCAGCATTTT
>TRBV20-1|.|TRBJ2-1|.
CSAIVSAGINNEQFF
TGCAGTGCTATTGTCTCGGCAGGGATAAACAATGAGCAGTTCTTC
>TRBV5-6|.|TRBJ1-2|few
CASSLAGVSAVGYTF
TGTGCCAGCAGCTTGGCCGGGGTAAGCGCCGTCGGCTACACCTTC
>TRBV12-3/TRBV12-4|.|TRBJ1-2|many
CASTYRDTGGYTF
TGTGCCAGCACTTACCGGGACACTGGTGGCTACACCTTC
>TRBV12-3/TRBV12-4|.|TRBJ2-1|.
CASSLYGKDNEQFF
TGTGCCAGCAGTTTATACGGGAAAGACAATGAGCAGTTCTTC
>TRBV27|TRBD1|TRBJ2-1|.
CASSSYYNRDRDGEQFF
TGTGCCAGCAGTTCCTACTATAACCGGGACAGGGACGGTGAGCAGTTCTTC
>TRBV20-1|.|TRBJ2-2|.
CSASRREHTGELFF
TGCAGTGCTTCCCGCAGGGAGCACACCGGGGAGCTGTTTTTT
>TRBV5-1|.|TRBJ2-1|many
CASSPSGLGSYNEQFF
TGCGCCAGCAGTCCGAGTGGCCTAGGGTCCTACAATGAGCAGTTCTTC
>TRBV7-9|TRBD2|TRBJ2-1|many
CASSLAQGLAGVFEQFF
TGTGCCAGCAGCTTAGCGCAGGGACTAGCGGGAGTTTTTGAGCAGTTCTTC
>TRBV5-1|.|TRBJ2-5|many
CASSHQGSETQYF
TGCGCCAGCAGCCATCAAGGATCGGAGACCCAGTACTTC
>TRBV18|.|TRBJ1-3|.
CASSPHGNTIYF
TGTGCCAGCTCACCTCATGGAAACACCATATATTTT
>TRBV5-6|TRBD2|TRBJ2-1|few
CASSFRTSGRNGEQFF
TGTGCCAGCAGCTTTCGGACTAGCGGGAGAAACGGTGAGCAGTTCTTC
>TRBV19|.|TRBJ2-6|few
CASLEGAVSGANVLTF
TGTGCCAGTTTGGAGGGCGCCGTCTCTGGGGCCAACGTCCTGACTTTC
>TRBV20-1|.|TRBJ1-3|many
CSARVGSSGNTIYF
TGCAGTGCTAGAGTCGGCAGCTCTGGAAACACCATATATTTT
>TRBV20-1|.|TRBJ2-7|many
CSARDPGGTTISYEQYF
TGCAGTGCTAGGGACCCCGGCGGGACCACAATATCCTACGAGCAGTACTTC
>TRBV10-3|.|TRBJ1-1|few
CAISDGGLVNTEAFF
TGTGCCATCAGTGACGGGGGGCTGGTGAACACTGAAGCTTTCTTT
>TRBV10-3|TRBD1|TRBJ1-2|few
CAISVDRSYGYTF
TGTGCCATCAGTGTGGACAGGTCTTATGGCTACACCTTC
>TRBV18|.|TRBJ2-7|few
CASSPAESEQYF
TGTGCCAGCTCACCAGCAGAATCCGAGCAGTACTTC
>TRBV25-1|.|TRBJ2-1|many
CASRAFYNEQFF
TGTGCCAGCAGAGCGTTCTACAATGAGCAGTTCTTC
>TRBV2|TRBD1|TRBJ2-2|few
CATRVGTVNTGELFF
TGTGCCACCCGGGTAGGGACAGTCAACACCGGGGAGCTGTTTTTT
>TRBV12-3/TRBV12-4|TRBD1|TRBJ2-3|many
CASSFRDREADTQYF
TGTGCCAGCAGTTTCCGGGACAGGGAGGCAGATACGCAGTATTTT
>TRBV6-6|.|TRBJ2-2|few
CASSTGTFGELFF
TGTGCCAGCAGCACCGGGACTTTCGGGGAGCTGTTTTTT
>TRBV6-5|.|TRBJ2-1|.
CASSYSRMGANEQFF
TGTGCCAGCAGTTACTCTCGCATGGGGGCCAATGAGCAGTTCTTC
>TRBV2|.|TRBJ1-1|few
CASSEQPNTEAFF
TGTGCCAGCAGTGAACAGCCTAACACTGAAGCTTTCTTT
>TRBV9|.|TRBJ2-5|few
CASSRGGAEETQYF
TGTGCCAGCAGCCGAGGGGGGGCAGAAGAGACCCAGTACTTC
>TRBV5-1|TRBD2|TRBJ2-1|many
CASSLALAVYNEQFF
TGCGCCAGCAGCTTGGCGCTAGCGGTATACAATGAGCAGTTCTTC
>TRBV5-1|.|TRBJ2-7|many
CASSLGDRYEQYF
TGCGCCAGCAGCTTGGGGGACCGATACGAGCAGTACTTC
>TRBV7-9|.|TRBJ2-3|.
CASSLELVADTQYF
TGTGCCAGCAGCTTAGAACTGGTGGCAGATACGCAGTATTTT
>TRBV5-1|.|TRBJ2-1|few
CASTPLPEKHLWNEQFF
TGCGCCAGCACCCCCTTGCCGGAAAAACATCTCTGGAATGAGCAGTTCTTC
>TRBV12-3/TRBV12-4|TRBD1|TRBJ1-2|many
CASTLGTELYGYTF
TGTGCCAGCACTCTTGGGACAGAACTCTATGGCTACACCTTC
>TRBV6-5|.|TRBJ1-1|.
CASSPNGVGTEAFF
TGTGCCAGCAGTCCCAATGGGGTAGGCACTGAAGCTTTCTTT
>TRBV5-1|.|TRBJ1-2|few
CASSLAVDDGYTF
TGCGCCAGCAGCTTGGCCGTGGATGATGGCTACACCTTC
>TRBV9|.|TRBJ1-6|.
CASSPLHGSPLHF
TGTGCCAGCAGCCCCCTACATGGATCACCCCTCCACTTT
>TRBV4-1|TRBD2|TRBJ2-2|.
CASSLTLAGGPAVTGELFF
TGCGCCAGCAGCCTCACACTAGCGGGAGGGCCGGCGGTCACCGGGGAGCTGTTTTTT
>TRBV18|TRBD1|TRBJ2-7|.
CASSGLSQGFGEQYF
TGTGCCAGCTCCGGTTTGTCACAGGGGTTTGGGGAGCAGTACTTC
>TRBV5-5|TRBD2|TRBJ2-7|.
CASSLAGIQREVNYEQYF
TGTGCCAGCAGCTTAGCCGGGATCCAGCGGGAGGTAAACTACGAGCAGTACTTC
>TRBV6-1|.|TRBJ1-2|.
CASTKGPYGYTF
TGTGCCAGCACTAAGGGTCCCTATGGCTACACCTTC
>TRBV5-1|.|TRBJ2-1|many
CASNRGAINEQFF
TGCGCCAGCAATCGGGGGGCGATCAATGAGCAGTTCTTC
>TRBV3-1|.|TRBJ2-1|.
CASSPWTLGNEQFF
TGTGCCAGCAGCCCGTGGACCCTGGGCAATGAGCAGTTCTTC
>TRBV19|TRBD2|TRBJ2-4|.
CASSIIAGAKNIQYF
TGTGCCAGTAGTATAATAGCGGGAGCCAAAAACATTCAGTACTTC
>TRBV2|TRBD1|TRBJ1-6|.
CASNQGVENSPLHF
TGTGCCAGCAACCAGGGGGTAGAGAATTCACCCCTCCACTTT
>TRBV12-3/TRBV12-4|TRBD1|TRBJ1-5|many
CASRRTGNQPQHF
TGTGCCAGCAGACGGACAGGGAACCAGCCCCAGCATTTT
>TRBV20-1|TRBD2|TRBJ2-1|.
CSALIAGQDNEQFF
TGCAGTGCCCTCATAGCGGGACAAGACAATGAGCAGTTCTTC
>TRBV20-1|.|TRBJ1-2|.
CSAREKVTGYTF
TGCAGTGCTAGAGAGAAGGTTACTGGCTACACCTTC
>TRBV5-1|.|TRBJ1-4|.
CASSQTGTGAKLFF
TGCGCCAGCAGCCAGACCGGGACCGGGGCAAAACTGTTTTTT
>TRBV20-1|TRBD2|TRBJ2-3|few
CSAVETSGPDTQYF
TGCAGTGCGGTGGAGACTAGCGGACCAGATACGCAGTATTTT
>TRBV5-4|.|TRBJ2-2|many
CASSLVGTGELFF
TGTGCCAGCAGCTTGGTAGGCACCGGGGAGCTGTTTTTT